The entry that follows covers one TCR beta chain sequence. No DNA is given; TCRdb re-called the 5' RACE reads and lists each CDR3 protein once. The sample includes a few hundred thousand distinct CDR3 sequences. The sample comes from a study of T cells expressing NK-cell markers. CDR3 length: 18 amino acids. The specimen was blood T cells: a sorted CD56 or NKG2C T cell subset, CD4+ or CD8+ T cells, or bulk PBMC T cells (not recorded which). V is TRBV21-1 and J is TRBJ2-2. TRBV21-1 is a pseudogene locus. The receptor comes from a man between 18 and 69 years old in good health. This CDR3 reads CASSTKWGGLYLPGELFF.